This TCR beta chain was sequenced for a study of T cell responses to AZD1222 COVID-19 vaccine. The study, taken as a whole, reports: A mostly white British donor set with more females was recruited, and clonal diversity was possibly underestimated. Regions 160-218 and 743-854 held dominance among vaccine-associated CD4 TCRs, which spanned spike. Sampled repertoires all dated from after the peak T cell response.

Clones were sequenced by immunoSEQ multiplex PCR, and TCRdb holds only the in-frame ones, with some missing. The sample lists roughly 120,000 clones, around 90% occurring once. In regard to this clone: The antigen is not known.

This specimen was peripheral blood, taken on day 0 of AZD1222 vaccination. The sequence came from an adult in good health.

The CDR3 coding sequence is TGCGCCAGCAGCCCGGGGGCGACTCGGGGCGAGCAGTACTTC. It encodes CASSPGATRGEQYF. This chain links TRBV5-1 with TRBJ2-7, with D perhaps given as TRBD1 or TRBD2 (6 bases each). The V and J ends lost 4 bases and 6 bases respectively, with 17 bases between them. The CDR3 consists of 14 residues. Germline CDR1 SGHRS, CDR2 YFSETQ.